This TCR beta chain was recorded in a study of blood T cell repertoires in COVID-19. Overall study: The analysed material was cDNA or gDNA that came from T cells, B-cell-depleted T cells, or PBMCs.

In the original processing: Reference gene primer amplification gave estimated nucleated cell counts. TCRdb's table, derived via immunoSEQ multiplex PCR, lists solely in-frame clones and lacks some. V, J and clone size reflect that table, while D and trimming were determined from the DNA. Of about 50,000 clones detected, around 92% appear once; the ten largest clones hold less than 2.5%. Germline assignment: CDR1 MGHDK and CDR2 SYGVNS. V shed 3 bases and J shed 6 bases, with 15 bases lying between them. The CDR3 covers 14 residues. Sequencing used peripheral blood. This chain links TRBV25-1 with TRBJ2-7; D gene unclear. This receptor was identified in a human donor in a cohort sampled during active COVID-19. The CDR3 sequence is CASSDYRAPGEQYF. In DNA, the CDR3 is TGTGCCAGCAGTGACTACAGAGCCCCAGGCGAGCAGTACTTC.